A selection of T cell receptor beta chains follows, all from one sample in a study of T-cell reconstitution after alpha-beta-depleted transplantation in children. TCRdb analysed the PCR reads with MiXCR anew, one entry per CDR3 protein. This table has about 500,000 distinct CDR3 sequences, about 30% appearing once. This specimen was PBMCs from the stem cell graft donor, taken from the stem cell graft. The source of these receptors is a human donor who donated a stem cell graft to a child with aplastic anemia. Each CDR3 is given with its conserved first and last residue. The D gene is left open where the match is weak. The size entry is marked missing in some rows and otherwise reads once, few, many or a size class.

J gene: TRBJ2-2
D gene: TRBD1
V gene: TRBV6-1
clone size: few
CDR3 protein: CASSTGQGNTGELFF
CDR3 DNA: TGTGCCAGCAGTACAGGACAGGGGAACACCGGGGAGCTGTTTTTT

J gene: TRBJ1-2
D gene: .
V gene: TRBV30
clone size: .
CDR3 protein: CAWTPGHGGYTF
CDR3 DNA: TGTGCCTGGACTCCGGGACACGGTGGCTACACCTTC

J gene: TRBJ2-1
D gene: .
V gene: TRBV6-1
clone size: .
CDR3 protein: CASSDRVGYNEQFF
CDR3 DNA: TGTGCCAGCAGTGATCGGGTGGGGTACAATGAGCAGTTCTTC

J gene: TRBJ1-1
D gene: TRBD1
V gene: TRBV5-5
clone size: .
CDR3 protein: CASSTDRANTEAFF
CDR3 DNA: TGTGCCAGCAGCACAGACAGGGCGAACACTGAAGCTTTCTTT

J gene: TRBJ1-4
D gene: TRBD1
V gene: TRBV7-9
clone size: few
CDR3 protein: CASSFGQGLKLFF
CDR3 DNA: TGTGCCAGCAGCTTCGGACAGGGTTTGAAACTGTTTTTT

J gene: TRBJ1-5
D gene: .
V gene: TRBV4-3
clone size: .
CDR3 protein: CASSQEAGYQPQHF
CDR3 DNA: TGCGCCAGCAGCCAAGAGGCGGGGTACCAGCCCCAGCATTTT

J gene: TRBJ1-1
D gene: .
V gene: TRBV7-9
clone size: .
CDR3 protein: CASSPDLHDTEAFF
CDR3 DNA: TGTGCCAGCAGCCCAGACCTGCATGACACTGAAGCTTTCTTT

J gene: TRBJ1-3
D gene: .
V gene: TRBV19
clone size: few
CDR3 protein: CASSIPPGAGPGNTIYF
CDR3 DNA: TGTGCCAGTAGTATCCCCCCGGGGGCAGGCCCTGGAAACACCATATATTTT

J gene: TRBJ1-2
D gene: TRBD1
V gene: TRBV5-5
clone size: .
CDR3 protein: CASSFHDRAFYGYTF
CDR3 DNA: TGTGCCAGCAGCTTTCACGACAGGGCCTTCTATGGCTACACCTTC

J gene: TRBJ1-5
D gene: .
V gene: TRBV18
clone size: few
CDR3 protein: CASSPQSGLEPQHF
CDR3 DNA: TGTGCCAGCTCACCACAATCGGGGTTGGAGCCCCAGCATTTT

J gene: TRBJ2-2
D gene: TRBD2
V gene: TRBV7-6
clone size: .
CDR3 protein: CASSPSGTSTGELFF
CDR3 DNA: TGTGCCAGCAGCCCTAGCGGGACTAGCACCGGGGAGCTGTTTTTT

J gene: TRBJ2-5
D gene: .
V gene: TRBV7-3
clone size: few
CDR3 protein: CASSRTTEETQYF
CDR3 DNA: TGTGCCAGCAGCCGTACTACCGAAGAGACCCAGTACTTC

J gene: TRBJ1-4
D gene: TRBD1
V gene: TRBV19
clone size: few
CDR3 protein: CASSIDSTGFNEKLFF
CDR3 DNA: TGTGCCAGTAGTATCGACTCGACAGGGTTTAATGAAAAACTGTTTTTT

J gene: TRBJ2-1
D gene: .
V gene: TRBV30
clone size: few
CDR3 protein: CAWSAGNEQFF
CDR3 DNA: TGTGCCTGGAGTGCAGGGAATGAGCAGTTCTTC

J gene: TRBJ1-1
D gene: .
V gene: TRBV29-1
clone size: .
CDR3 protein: CSVPLGDSLNTEAFF
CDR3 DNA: TGCAGCGTGCCCCTGGGGGACTCCTTGAACACTGAAGCTTTCTTT

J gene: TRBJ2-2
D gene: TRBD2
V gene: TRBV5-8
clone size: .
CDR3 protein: CASSLAVLAENTGELFF
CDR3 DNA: TGTGCCAGCAGCTTGGCCGTGCTAGCGGAAAACACCGGGGAGCTGTTTTTT

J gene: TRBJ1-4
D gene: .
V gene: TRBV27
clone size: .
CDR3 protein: CASSLLGGKLFF
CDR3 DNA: TGTGCCAGCAGTTTATTGGGGGGGAAACTGTTTTTT

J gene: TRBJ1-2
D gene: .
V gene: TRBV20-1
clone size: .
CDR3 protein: CSARVPGAGGYTF
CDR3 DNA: TGCAGTGCTAGAGTGCCCGGGGCGGGGGGCTACACCTTC

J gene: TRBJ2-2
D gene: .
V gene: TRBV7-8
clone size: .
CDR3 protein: CASSASSAGELFF
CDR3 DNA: TGTGCCAGCAGCGCCTCTAGCGCCGGGGAGCTGTTTTTT

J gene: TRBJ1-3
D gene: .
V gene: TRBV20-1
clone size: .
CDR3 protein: CSARDLWPNTIYF
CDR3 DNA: TGCAGTGCTAGAGATCTGTGGCCAAACACCATATATTTT

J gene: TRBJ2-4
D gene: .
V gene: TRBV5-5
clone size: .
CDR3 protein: CASSRDLQGLQYF
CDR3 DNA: TGTGCCAGCAGCCGGGACTTACAGGGGCTTCAGTACTTC

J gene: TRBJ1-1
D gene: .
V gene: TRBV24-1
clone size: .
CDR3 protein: CATSVGMNTEAFF
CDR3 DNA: TGTGCCACCAGCGTAGGGATGAACACTGAAGCTTTCTTT

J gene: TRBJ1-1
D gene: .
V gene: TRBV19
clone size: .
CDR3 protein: CASSNVGLMNTEAFF
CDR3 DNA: TGTGCCAGTAGTAACGTGGGGCTTATGAACACTGAAGCTTTCTTT

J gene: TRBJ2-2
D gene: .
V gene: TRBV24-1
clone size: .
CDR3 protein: CATSDSYRVVNTGELFF
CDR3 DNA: TGTGCCACCAGTGATTCCTACAGGGTTGTAAACACCGGGGAGCTGTTTTTT

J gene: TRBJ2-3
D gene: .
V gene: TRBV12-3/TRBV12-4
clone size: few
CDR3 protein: CASSPPGHTDTQYF
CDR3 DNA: TGTGCCAGCAGCCCGCCGGGTCACACAGATACGCAGTATTTT

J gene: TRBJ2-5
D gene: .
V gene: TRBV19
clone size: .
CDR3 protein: CASSMGPEETQYF
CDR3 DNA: TGTGCCAGTAGTATGGGGCCCGAGGAGACCCAGTACTTC

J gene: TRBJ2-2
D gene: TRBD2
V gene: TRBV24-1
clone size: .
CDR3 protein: CATSEWTSGGNAGELFF
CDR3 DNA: TGTGCCACCAGTGAATGGACTAGCGGGGGCAATGCCGGGGAGCTGTTTTTT

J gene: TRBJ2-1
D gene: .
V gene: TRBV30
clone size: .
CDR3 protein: CAWASGLASHDEQFF
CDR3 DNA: TGTGCCTGGGCTTCGGGTTTAGCCTCCCATGATGAGCAGTTCTTC

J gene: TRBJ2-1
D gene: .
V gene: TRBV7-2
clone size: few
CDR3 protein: CASSFYKTYNEQFF
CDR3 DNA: TGTGCCAGCAGCTTCTATAAAACCTACAATGAGCAGTTCTTC

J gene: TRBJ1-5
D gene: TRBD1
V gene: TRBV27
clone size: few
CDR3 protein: CASSAGTDSNQPQHF
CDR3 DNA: TGTGCCAGCAGTGCCGGGACAGATAGCAATCAGCCCCAGCATTTT

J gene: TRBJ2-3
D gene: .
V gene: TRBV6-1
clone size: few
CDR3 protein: CASSEPWRGLSTDTQYF
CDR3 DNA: TGTGCCAGCAGTGAACCGTGGCGGGGCCTAAGCACAGATACGCAGTATTTT

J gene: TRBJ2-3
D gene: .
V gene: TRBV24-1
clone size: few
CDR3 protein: CATSDWGLTLEPDTQYF
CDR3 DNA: TGTGCCACCAGTGATTGGGGACTCACCTTAGAGCCAGATACGCAGTATTTT

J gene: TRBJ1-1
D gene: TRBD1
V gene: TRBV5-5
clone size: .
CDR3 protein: CASSMPGTGNTEAFF
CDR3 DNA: TGTGCCAGCAGCATGCCGGGGACAGGAAACACTGAAGCTTTCTTT

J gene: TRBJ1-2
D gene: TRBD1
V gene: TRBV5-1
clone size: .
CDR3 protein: CASSLDPRQGPGYTF
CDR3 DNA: TGCGCCAGCAGCTTGGACCCTCGACAGGGACCTGGCTACACCTTC

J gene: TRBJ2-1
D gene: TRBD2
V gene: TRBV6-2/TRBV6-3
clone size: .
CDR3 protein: CASRRLAEYNEQFF
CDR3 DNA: TGTGCCAGCAGGCGGCTAGCGGAATACAATGAGCAGTTCTTC

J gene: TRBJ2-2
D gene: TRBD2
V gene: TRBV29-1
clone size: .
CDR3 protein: CSGGGGELFF
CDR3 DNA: TGCAGCGGGGGGGGCGGGGAGCTGTTTTTT

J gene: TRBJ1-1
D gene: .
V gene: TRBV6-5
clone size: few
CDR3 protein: CASSYSAGVNTEAFF
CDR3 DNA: TGTGCCAGCAGTTACTCTGCAGGGGTGAACACTGAAGCTTTCTTT

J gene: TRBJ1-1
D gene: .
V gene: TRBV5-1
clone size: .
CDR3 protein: CASSEWGQGLTTEAFF
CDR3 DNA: TGCGCCAGCAGCGAGTGGGGCCAGGGGCTTACCACTGAAGCTTTCTTT

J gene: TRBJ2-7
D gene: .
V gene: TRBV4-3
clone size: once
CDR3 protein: CASSQTGTGTLSYEQYF
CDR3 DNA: TGCGCCAGCAGCCAAACCGGGACTGGAACCTTGTCCTACGAGCAGTACTTC

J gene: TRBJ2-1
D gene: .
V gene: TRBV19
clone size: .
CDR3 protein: CASSWAANNEQFF
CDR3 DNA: TGTGCCAGTTCTTGGGCAGCCAACAATGAGCAGTTCTTC

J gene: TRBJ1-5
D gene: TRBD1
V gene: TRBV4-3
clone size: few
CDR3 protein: CASSQEGTHRGAQPQHF
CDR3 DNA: TGCGCCAGCAGCCAAGAGGGGACCCACAGGGGGGCTCAGCCCCAGCATTTT

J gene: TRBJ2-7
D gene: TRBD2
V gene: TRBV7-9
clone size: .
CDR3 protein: CASSGAGTSSEQYF
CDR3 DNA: TGTGCCAGCAGCGGAGCGGGGACTAGCAGCGAGCAGTACTTC

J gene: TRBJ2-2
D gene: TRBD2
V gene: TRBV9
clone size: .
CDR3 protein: CASSLQTSGSNPGELFF
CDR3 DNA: TGTGCCAGCAGCCTACAGACTAGCGGGAGTAACCCCGGGGAGCTGTTTTTT

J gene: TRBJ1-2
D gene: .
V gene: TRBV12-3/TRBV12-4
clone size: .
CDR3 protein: CASNTSTASYGYTF
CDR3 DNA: TGTGCCAGCAACACTTCGACAGCGAGCTATGGCTACACCTTC